This TCR beta chain stems from a study of beta chain features in type 1 diabetes. Findings of the study overall: Type 1 diabetes patients had VDJ junctions that carried fewer insertions and more deletions.

On this clone: Antigen unknown.

The sequenced template was cDNA made from the entire isolated RNA. Data came from immunoSEQ multiplex PCR; TCRdb stores just in-frame clones and leaves some out. Here the sample spans some 900,000 clones, roughly a sixth being singletons. Per germline, CDR1 ENHRY and CDR2 SYGVKD. V lost 3 bases and J 0 bases, leaving 8 bases between the germline ends. This CDR3 is 14 amino acids long. The clonotype comes from a young woman in good health. Specimen: naive CD4+ T cells from blood. J is TRBJ2-5 and V is TRBV10-3; unclear D gene. The CDR3 coding sequence is TGTGCCATCAGTGAAGCAGTGTACCAAGAGACCCAGTACTTC. Amino acids: CAISEAVYQETQYF.